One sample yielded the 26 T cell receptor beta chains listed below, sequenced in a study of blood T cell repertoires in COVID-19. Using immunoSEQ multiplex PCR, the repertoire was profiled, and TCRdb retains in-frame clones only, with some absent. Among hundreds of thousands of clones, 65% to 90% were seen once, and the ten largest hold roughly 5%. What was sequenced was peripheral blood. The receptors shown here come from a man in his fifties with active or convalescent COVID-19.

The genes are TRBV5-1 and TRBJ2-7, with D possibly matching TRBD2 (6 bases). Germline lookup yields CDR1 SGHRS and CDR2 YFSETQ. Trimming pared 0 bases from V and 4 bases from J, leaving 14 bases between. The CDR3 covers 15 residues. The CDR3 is CASSLAPGDQYEQYF. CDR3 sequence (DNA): TGCGCCAGCAGCTTGGCCCCGGGAGATCAGTACGAGCAGTACTTC.

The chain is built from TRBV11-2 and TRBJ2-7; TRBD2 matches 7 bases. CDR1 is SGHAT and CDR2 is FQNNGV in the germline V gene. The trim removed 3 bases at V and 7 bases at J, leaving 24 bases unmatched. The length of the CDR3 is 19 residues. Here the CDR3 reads CASSLGLAGVLKWDYEQYF. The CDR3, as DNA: TGTGCCAGCAGCTTGGGGCTGGCGGGAGTACTTAAATGGGACTATGAGCAGTACTTC.

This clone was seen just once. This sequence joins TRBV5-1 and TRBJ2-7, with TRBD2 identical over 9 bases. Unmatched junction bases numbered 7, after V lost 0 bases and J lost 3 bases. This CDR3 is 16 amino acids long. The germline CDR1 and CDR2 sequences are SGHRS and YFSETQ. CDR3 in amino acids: CASSLAAVAGDYEQYF. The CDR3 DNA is TGCGCCAGCAGCTTGGCCGCGGTAGCGGGAGACTACGAGCAGTACTTC. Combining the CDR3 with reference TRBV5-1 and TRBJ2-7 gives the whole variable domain KAGVTQTPRYLIKTRGQQVTLSCSPISGHRSVSWYQQTPGQGLQFLFEYFSETQRNKGNFPGRFSGRQFSNSRSEMNVSTLELGDSALYLCASSLAAVAGDYEQYFGPGTRLTVT.

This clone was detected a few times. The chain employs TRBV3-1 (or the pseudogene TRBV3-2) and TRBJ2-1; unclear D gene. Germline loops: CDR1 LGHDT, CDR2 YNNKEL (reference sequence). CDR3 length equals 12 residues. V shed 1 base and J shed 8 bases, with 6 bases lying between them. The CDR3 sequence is CASSQGIYEQFF. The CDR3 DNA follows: TGTGCCAGCAGCCAAGGTATTTATGAGCAGTTCTTC.

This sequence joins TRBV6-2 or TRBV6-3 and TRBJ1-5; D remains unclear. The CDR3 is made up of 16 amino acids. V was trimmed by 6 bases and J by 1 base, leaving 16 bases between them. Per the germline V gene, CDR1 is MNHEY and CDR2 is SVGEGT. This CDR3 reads CASSPRGFRSNQPQHF. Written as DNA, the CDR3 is TGTGCCAGCAGCCCTCGGGGATTTCGGAGCAATCAGCCCCAGCATTTT.

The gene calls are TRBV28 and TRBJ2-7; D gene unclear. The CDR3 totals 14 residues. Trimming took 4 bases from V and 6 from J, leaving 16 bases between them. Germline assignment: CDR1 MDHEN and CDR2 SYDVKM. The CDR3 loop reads CASSSPGFTREQYF. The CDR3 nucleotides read TGTGCCAGCAGTTCCCCGGGTTTCACCCGCGAGCAGTACTTC.

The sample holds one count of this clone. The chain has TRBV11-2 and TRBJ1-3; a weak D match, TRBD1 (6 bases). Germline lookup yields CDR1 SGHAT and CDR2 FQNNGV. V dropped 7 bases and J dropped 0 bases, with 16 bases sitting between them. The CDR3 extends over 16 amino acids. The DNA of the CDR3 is TGTGCCAGCACATGGACAGCGGTCAGCTCTGGAAACACCATATATTTT. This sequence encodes CASTWTAVSSGNTIYF.

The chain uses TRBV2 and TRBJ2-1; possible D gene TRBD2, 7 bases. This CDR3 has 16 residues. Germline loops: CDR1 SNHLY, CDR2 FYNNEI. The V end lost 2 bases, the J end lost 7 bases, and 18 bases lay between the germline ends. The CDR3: CASSEWRGGDGNEQFF. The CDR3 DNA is TGTGCCAGCAGTGAATGGCGAGGGGGGGATGGAAATGAGCAGTTCTTC.

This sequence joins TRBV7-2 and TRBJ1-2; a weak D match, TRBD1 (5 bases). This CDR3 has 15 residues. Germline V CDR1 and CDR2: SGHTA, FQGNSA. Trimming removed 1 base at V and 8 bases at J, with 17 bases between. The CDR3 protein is CASSLVTARVSGYTF. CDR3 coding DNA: TGTGCCAGCAGCTTAGTCACGGCCAGGGTGTCGGGCTACACCTTC.

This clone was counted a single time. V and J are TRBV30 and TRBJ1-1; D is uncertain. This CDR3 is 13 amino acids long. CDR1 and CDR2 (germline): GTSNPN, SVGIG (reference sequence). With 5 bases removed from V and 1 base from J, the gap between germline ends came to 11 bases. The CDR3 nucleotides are TGTGCCTGGCGCCGAGGCCAGAACACTGAAGCTTTCTTT. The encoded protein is CAWRRGQNTEAFF.

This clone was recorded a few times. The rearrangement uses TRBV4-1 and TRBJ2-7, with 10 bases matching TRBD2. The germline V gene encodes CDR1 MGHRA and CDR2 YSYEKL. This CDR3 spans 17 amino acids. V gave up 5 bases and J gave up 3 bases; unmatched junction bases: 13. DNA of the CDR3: TGCGCCAGCAGCTTCAATCTTGGCACTAGCGGGAACTACGAGCAGTACTTC. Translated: CASSFNLGTSGNYEQYF.

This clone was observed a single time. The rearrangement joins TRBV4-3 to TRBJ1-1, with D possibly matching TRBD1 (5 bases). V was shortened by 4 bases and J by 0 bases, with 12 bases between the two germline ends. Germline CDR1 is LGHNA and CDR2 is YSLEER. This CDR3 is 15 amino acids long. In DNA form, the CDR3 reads TGCGCCAGCAGCCCGGGAGGGGTCATGAACACTGAAGCTTTCTTT. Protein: CASSPGGVMNTEAFF.

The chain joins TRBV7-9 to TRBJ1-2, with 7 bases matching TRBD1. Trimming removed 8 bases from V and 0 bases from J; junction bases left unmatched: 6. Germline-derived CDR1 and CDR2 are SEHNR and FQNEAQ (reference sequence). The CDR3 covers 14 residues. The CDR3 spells CASRQGEANYGYTF. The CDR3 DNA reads TGTGCCAGCCGGCAGGGGGAAGCTAACTATGGCTACACCTTC.

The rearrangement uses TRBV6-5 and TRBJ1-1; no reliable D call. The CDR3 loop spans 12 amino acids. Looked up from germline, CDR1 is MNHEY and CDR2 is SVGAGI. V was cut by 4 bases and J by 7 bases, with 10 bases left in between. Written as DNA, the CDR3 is TGTGCCAGCAGTTCCTCTCACGGTGAAGCTTTCTTT. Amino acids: CASSSSHGEAFF.

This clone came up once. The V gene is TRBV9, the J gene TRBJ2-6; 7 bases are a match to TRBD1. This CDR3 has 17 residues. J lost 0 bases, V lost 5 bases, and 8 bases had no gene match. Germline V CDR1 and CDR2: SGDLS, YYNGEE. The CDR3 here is CASRRTGGDSGANVLTF. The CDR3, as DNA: TGTGCCAGCAGGAGGACAGGTGGGGACTCTGGGGCCAACGTCCTGACTTTC.

In nucleotides, the CDR3 is TGTGCTAGTGGTTTGAGGGGCACTGAAGCTTTCTTT. Its protein is CASGLRGTEAFF. The gene calls are TRBV12-5 and TRBJ1-1; TRBD1 is a possible D gene (5 bases). This CDR3 has 12 residues. Trimming left V 2 bases short and J 4 bases short, with 5 bases between. The germline CDR1 and CDR2 sequences are LGHNT and FRNRAP.

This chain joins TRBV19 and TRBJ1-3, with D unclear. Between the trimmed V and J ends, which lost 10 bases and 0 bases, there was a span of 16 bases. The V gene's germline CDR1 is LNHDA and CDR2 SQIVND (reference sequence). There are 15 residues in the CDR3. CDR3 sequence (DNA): TGTGCCAAATACCCAAGACTTAACTCTGGAAACACCATATATTTT. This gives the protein CAKYPRLNSGNTIYF.

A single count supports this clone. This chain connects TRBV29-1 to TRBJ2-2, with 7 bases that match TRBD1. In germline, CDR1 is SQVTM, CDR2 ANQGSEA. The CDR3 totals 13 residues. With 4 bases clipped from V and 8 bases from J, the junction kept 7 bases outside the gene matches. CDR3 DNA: TGCAGCGTTGGTGACAGGGTGAGGGGGGAGCTGTTTTTT. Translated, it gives CSVGDRVRGELFF.

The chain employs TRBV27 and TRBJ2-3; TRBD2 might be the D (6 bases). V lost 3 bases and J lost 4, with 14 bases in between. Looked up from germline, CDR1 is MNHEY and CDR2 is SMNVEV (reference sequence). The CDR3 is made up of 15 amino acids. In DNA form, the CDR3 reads TGTGCCAGCAGTTTCAGGAGGGGCCCCGCAGATACGCAGTATTTT. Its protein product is CASSFRRGPADTQYF.

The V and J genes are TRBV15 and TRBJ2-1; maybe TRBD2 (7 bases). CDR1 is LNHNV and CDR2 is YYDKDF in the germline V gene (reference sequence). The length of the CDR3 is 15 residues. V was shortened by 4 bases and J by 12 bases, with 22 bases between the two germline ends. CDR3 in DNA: TGTGCCACCAGCACCCCCCGGCTAGAAGGGGGGGTGCAGTTCTTC. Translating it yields CATSTPRLEGGVQFF.

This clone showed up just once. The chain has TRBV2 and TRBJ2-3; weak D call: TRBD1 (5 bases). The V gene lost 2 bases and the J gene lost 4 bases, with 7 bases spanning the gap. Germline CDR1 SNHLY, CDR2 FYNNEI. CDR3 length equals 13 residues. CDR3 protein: CASSEWGSDTQYF. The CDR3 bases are TGTGCCAGCAGTGAATGGGGCTCAGATACGCAGTATTTT.

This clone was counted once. The CDR3 loop reads CATSSYRGTGTDTQYF. The CDR3 DNA is TGTGCCACCAGCAGTTACAGGGGGACGGGCACAGATACGCAGTATTTT. This chain uses TRBV15 with TRBJ2-3, with 8 bases that match TRBD1. CDR3 length equals 16 residues. Looked up from germline, CDR1 is LNHNV and CDR2 is YYDKDF (reference sequence). Trimming removed 3 bases from V and 1 base from J; junction bases left unmatched: 6.

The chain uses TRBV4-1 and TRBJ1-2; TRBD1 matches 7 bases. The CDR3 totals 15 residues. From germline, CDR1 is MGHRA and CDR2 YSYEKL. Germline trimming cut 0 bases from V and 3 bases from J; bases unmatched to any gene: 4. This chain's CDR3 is CASSQDRDSYYGYTF. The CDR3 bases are TGCGCCAGCAGCCAAGATCGGGACAGCTACTATGGCTACACCTTC.

As DNA, the CDR3 is TGTGCCAGCAGCTTAGTCCCATACAATGAGCAGTTCTTC. Translating gives CASSLVPYNEQFF. This chain connects TRBV7-2 to TRBJ2-1; D unresolved. The CDR3 length is 13 residues. Trimming pared 1 base from V and 4 bases from J, leaving 5 bases between. Germline V lookup: CDR1 SGHTA, CDR2 FQGNSA. Full variable domain (missing parts from reference TRBV7-2 and TRBJ2-1): GAGVSQSPSNKVTEKGKDVELRCDPISGHTALYWYRQSLGQGLEFLIYFQGNSAPDKSGLPSDRFSAERTGGSVSTLTIQRTQQEDSAVYLCASSLVPYNEQFFGPGTRLTVL.

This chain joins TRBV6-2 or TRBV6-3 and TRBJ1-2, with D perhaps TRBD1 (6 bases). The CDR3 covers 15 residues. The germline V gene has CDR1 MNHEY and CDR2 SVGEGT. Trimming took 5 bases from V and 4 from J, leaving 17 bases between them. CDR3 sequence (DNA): TGTGCCAGCAGTGACCAGAGCCCAGGGGCCTATGGCTACACCTTC. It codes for CASSDQSPGAYGYTF.

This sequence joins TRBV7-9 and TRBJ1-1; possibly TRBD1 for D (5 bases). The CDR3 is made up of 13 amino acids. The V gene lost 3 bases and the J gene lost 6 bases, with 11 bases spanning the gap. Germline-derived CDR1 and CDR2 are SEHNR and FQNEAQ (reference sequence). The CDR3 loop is CASSFQGGSEAFF. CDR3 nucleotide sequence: TGTGCCAGCAGCTTCCAGGGAGGGTCTGAAGCTTTCTTT. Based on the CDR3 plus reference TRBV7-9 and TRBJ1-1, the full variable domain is DTGVSQNPRHKITKRGQNVTFRCDPISEHNRLYWYRQTLGQGPEFLTYFQNEAQLEKSRLLSDRFSAERPKGSFSTLEIQRTEQGDSAMYLCASSFQGGSEAFFGQGTRLTVV.